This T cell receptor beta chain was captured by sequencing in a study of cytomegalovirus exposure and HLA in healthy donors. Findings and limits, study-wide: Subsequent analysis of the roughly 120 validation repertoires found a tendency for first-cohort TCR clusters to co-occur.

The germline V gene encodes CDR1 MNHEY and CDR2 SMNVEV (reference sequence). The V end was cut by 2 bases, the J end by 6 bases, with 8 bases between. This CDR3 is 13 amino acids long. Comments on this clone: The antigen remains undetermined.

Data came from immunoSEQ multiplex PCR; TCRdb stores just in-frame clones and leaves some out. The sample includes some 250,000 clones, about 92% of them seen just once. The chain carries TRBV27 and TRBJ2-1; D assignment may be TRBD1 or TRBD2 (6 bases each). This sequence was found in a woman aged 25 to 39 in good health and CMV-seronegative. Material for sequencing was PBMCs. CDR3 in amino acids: CASSLGGGNEQFF. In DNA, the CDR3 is TGTGCCAGCAGTTTAGGAGGGGGCAATGAGCAGTTCTTC.